This TCR beta chain was captured by sequencing in a study of CD8+ T cells in alopecia areata. Alopecia areata patients provided lesional scalp punch biopsies and peripheral blood, both collected for the study. Note on this clone: One end of the junction does not line up with germline, which may come from a read error.

The sequencing template was cDNA reverse transcribed from extracted RNA. The method was immunoSEQ multiplex PCR; TCRdb's version includes in-frame clones alone and lacks a portion of them. The top ten clones hold 0.85% to 1% of a sample with 140,000 to 150,000 clones, 40% to 55% of them seen once. CDR1 is SGHTA and CDR2 is FQGTGA in the germline V gene. The CDR3 has 16 residues. The sample in question was CD4+ T cells sorted from blood, obtained at week 0. V is TRBV7-3 and J is TRBJ2-1; TRBD1 matches at 8 bases. This TCR came from a human donor with alopecia areata. The CDR3 protein is CASSLTRTGSFNEQFF. The CDR3 bases are TGTGCCAGCAGCCTAACTCGGACAGGGAGTTTCAATGAGCAGTTCTTC. Full variable domain (rest looked up from reference TRBV7-3 and TRBJ2-1): GAGVSQTPSNKVTEKGKYVELRCDPISGHTALYWYRQSLGQGPEFLIYFQGTGAADDSGLPNDRFFAVRPEGSVSTLKIQRTERGDSAVYLCASSLTRTGSFNEQFFGPGTRLTVL.